Sequencing of this TCR beta chain was carried out in a study of cytomegalovirus exposure and HLA in healthy donors. Both 60 Vbeta primers and 13 Jbeta primers went into the PCR. The table came from immunoSEQ multiplex PCR; TCRdb's copy has only in-frame clones and leaves some out. Recorded here are around 40,000 clones; the top ten clones represent roughly 6%. V was cut by 0 bases and J by 6 bases, with 7 bases left in between. Germline V gene lookup returns CDR1 SQVTM and CDR2 ANQGSEA. The CDR3 contains 12 residues. This clonotype originated in a man aged 30 to 39 in good health and CMV-seronegative. Sample: PBMCs. The rearrangement uses TRBV29-1 and TRBJ2-3; D may be TRBD1 (5 bases). The CDR3 reads CSVEDRVDTQYF. The DNA of the CDR3 is TGCAGCGTTGAAGACAGGGTGGATACGCAGTATTTT.